The source of this T cell receptor beta chain is a study of patients and donors after allogeneic stem cell transplantation. Deletions cut 3 bases from V and 0 bases from J, with 8 bases between. CDR3 size: 15 residues. The germline V gene has CDR1 KGHDR and CDR2 SFDVKD. One entry per CDR3 protein results from TCRdb running MiXCR on the RT-PCR reads. In the table there are about 410,000 distinct CDR3 sequences, 16% of which are singletons. The chain joins TRBV24-1 to TRBJ2-1; D remains unclear. The receptor was derived from a human donor who was either an allogeneic HSCT recipient or a stem cell or donor lymphocyte infusion donor (not recorded which). It is not recorded whose cells these are; they may come from a transplant donor. Specimen: blood, either unsorted or a sorted T cell fraction (not recorded which). Here the CDR3 DNA reads TGTGCCACCAGTGATCCTGGGCTCTCCTACAATGAGCAGTTCTTC. It is translated as CATSDPGLSYNEQFF.